Listed below are T cell receptor beta chains from one sample, sequenced in a study of Graves' ophthalmopathy and Graves' hyperthyroidism. Each CDR3 protein gets one entry after TCRdb re-called the multiplex PCR reads with MiXCR. Counted here are about 210,000 distinct CDR3 sequences, less than 30% occurring once; the ten biggest clones make up over 7.5%. Specimen: peripheral blood. The receptors were gathered from a man aged 50 to 59 with Graves' ophthalmopathy. Each CDR3 is given with its conserved first and last residue. D genes are given only for firm matches. Size tells how often a clone was seen (once, few, many) or the class of an expanded clone, and some rows leave it out.

len,j_gene,abundance,v_gene,d_gene,CDR3nt,CDR3aa
15,TRBJ1-2,many,TRBV10-3,-,TGTGCCATCAGTGATCCGGGACAATCGAACTATGGCTACACCTTC,CAISDPGQSNYGYTF
15,TRBJ2-5,many,TRBV27,TRBD1,TGTGCCAGCGGGTCGGGACAGGGTAATGCTGAGACCCAGTACTTC,CASGSGQGNAETQYF
17,TRBJ1-2,many,TRBV27,-,TGTGCCAGCAGTAGTCACCGACTGGGAGGGGGAGGCTATGGCTACACCTTC,CASSSHRLGGGGYGYTF
13,TRBJ1-2,many,TRBV19,-,TGTGCCATCTCCGAAGATGTCAACTATGGCTACACCTTC,CAISEDVNYGYTF
12,TRBJ1-5,many,TRBV24-1,-,TGTGCCACCAGTGATTCGGGGGGACCCCAGCATTTT,CATSDSGGPQHF
18,TRBJ2-7,many,TRBV10-2,TRBD2,TGCGCCAGCAGTGAGTTCGCGGGAGGAGTAGCGGACCCCTACGAGCAGTACTTC,CASSEFAGGVADPYEQYF
12,TRBJ2-5,many,TRBV24-1,-,TGTGCCACCCCCGGGAGAACAGAGACCCAGTACTTC,CATPGRTETQYF
12,TRBJ2-7,many,TRBV6-5,-,TGTGCCAGCAGTTACTCAGACTACGAGCAGTACTTC,CASSYSDYEQYF
13,TRBJ1-1,-,TRBV6-1,-,TGTGCCAGCGGGTCGGAGCCGTACACTGAAGCTTTCTTT,CASGSEPYTEAFF
16,TRBJ1-5,many,TRBV28,TRBD1,TGTGCCAGCACCCGACCACAGGGGGACAACAATCAGCCCCAGCATTTT,CASTRPQGDNNQPQHF
13,TRBJ1-6,many,TRBV6-2/TRBV6-3,-,TGTGCCAGCAGTCTACGGGAGAATTCACCCCTCCACTTT,CASSLRENSPLHF
14,TRBJ2-5,many,TRBV11-2,TRBD2,TGTGCCAGCAACGAGCGGGAGAAAGAAGAGACCCAGTACTTC,CASNEREKEETQYF
15,TRBJ1-2,-,TRBV15,TRBD1,TGTGCCACCAGCAGAGCCGGACAGGGAGAGTATGGCTACACCTTC,CATSRAGQGEYGYTF
13,TRBJ1-5,-,TRBV12-3/TRBV12-4,-,TGTGCCAGCAGCCAGGGTGCGGGTCAGCCCCAGCATTTT,CASSQGAGQPQHF
15,TRBJ2-7,many,TRBV6-5,TRBD1,TGTGCCAGCAGTTCCTATACAGGGGCCCCCTACGAGCAGTACTTC,CASSSYTGAPYEQYF
13,TRBJ2-7,many,TRBV29-1,TRBD2,TGCAGCGTTGTGGACCGGGAGGTGTACGAGCAGTACTTC,CSVVDREVYEQYF
16,TRBJ1-1,-,TRBV6-2/TRBV6-3,TRBD1,TGTGCCAGCAGTCCTCGACAGGGGCCGTTGAACACTGAAGCTTTCTTT,CASSPRQGPLNTEAFF
14,TRBJ2-7,-,TRBV5-6,-,TGTGCCAGCAGCCGGTGGACAGAGAACTACGAGCAGTACTTC,CASSRWTENYEQYF
14,TRBJ2-7,-,TRBV7-9,TRBD2,TGTGCCAGCAGCATCGGACTAGCGGGAGGGAAGCAGTACTTC,CASSIGLAGGKQYF
13,TRBJ2-7,-,TRBV6-1,-,TGTGCCAGCAGTAAAGCAGGAAGGGACGAGCAGTACTTC,CASSKAGRDEQYF
14,TRBJ2-7,many,TRBV7-2,TRBD1,TGTGCCAGCAGCTCGACAGGGTCGAACTACGAGCAGTACTTC,CASSSTGSNYEQYF
14,TRBJ2-7,many,TRBV5-5,TRBD2,TGTGCCAGCAGCTTGGAGGCGGGAGCGGGGGAGCAGTACTTC,CASSLEAGAGEQYF
14,TRBJ2-5,few,TRBV6-1,TRBD1,TGTGCCAGCACACTCACCAGGGGGCAAGAGACCCAGTACTTC,CASTLTRGQETQYF
17,TRBJ2-7,-,TRBV20-1,-,TGCAGTGCTAGAGCCATCACCGTAGGGATTTGGGACTACGAGCAGTACTTC,CSARAITVGIWDYEQYF
16,TRBJ2-5,-,TRBV20-1,-,TGCAGTGCTAGAGATCAGCTTGGGGGGTGGGAAGAGACCCAGTACTTC,CSARDQLGGWEETQYF
14,TRBJ1-2,-,TRBV12-3/TRBV12-4,TRBD1,TGTGCCAGCAGTTTAGGAGGGGGCGGTCGTGGCTACACCTTC,CASSLGGGGRGYTF
12,TRBJ2-7,many,TRBV29-1,-,TGCAGCGTTGGACAGGACTCCTACGAGCAGTACTTC,CSVGQDSYEQYF
14,TRBJ2-5,many,TRBV14,TRBD1,TGTGCCAGCAGCCGGGACAGCACCCAAGAGACCCAGTACTTC,CASSRDSTQETQYF
14,TRBJ1-1,-,TRBV6-5,-,TGTGCCAGCAGCTTAGGCCATCAGAACACTGAAGCTTTCTTT,CASSLGHQNTEAFF
16,TRBJ2-5,many,TRBV6-5,-,TGTGCCAGCAGTTACCGCTTCGGCAGGGCCCAAGAGACCCAGTACTTC,CASSYRFGRAQETQYF
15,TRBJ1-2,many,TRBV19,TRBD1,TGTGCCAGTAGGCTCCGGGACAGCACTAACTATGGCTACACCTTC,CASRLRDSTNYGYTF
16,TRBJ2-7,-,TRBV28,TRBD2,TGTGCCAGCAGTTTCCCCGGCGGCGGGAGGGCAGGCGAGCAGTACTTC,CASSFPGGGRAGEQYF
15,TRBJ2-2,-,TRBV20-1,-,TGCAGTGCTAGAGTCATGGGGGGCGGTGACGGGGAGCTGTTTTTT,CSARVMGGGDGELFF
15,TRBJ2-5,many,TRBV6-2/TRBV6-3,-,TGTGCCAGCAGTTACTCCGAGGTCCCGCGAGAGACCCAGTACTTC,CASSYSEVPRETQYF
13,TRBJ2-4,many,TRBV24-1,-,TGTGCCACCAGTGATCCTCAAAAAAACATTCAGTACTTC,CATSDPQKNIQYF
15,TRBJ1-1,few,TRBV28,-,TGTGCCAGCAGCAAAGGTCGGTCAGGGAGATTAGAAGCTTTCTTT,CASSKGRSGRLEAFF
13,TRBJ2-5,-,TRBV9,TRBD1,TGTGCCAGCAGCGTGGACAGGGAGGAGACCCAGTACTTC,CASSVDREETQYF
14,TRBJ2-7,many,TRBV3-1,-,TGTGCCAGCAGCCAAGGAGACAGGACCTACGAGCAGTACTTC,CASSQGDRTYEQYF
13,TRBJ2-4,many,TRBV28,-,TGTGCCAGCAGCCAGGGAGGGGGAAACATTCAGTACTTC,CASSQGGGNIQYF
14,TRBJ1-2,many,TRBV20-1,-,TGCAGTGCTTTTCCTCCTACAGGAACCTATGGCTACACCTTC,CSAFPPTGTYGYTF
14,TRBJ2-7,many,TRBV6-5,TRBD1,TGTGCCAGCAGTTGGGCGGACAGGAGCTACGAGCAGTACTTC,CASSWADRSYEQYF
17,TRBJ1-6,many,TRBV6-1,-,TGTGCCAGCAGTGAAACGAGCGTGAGAATCTATAATTCACCCCTCCACTTT,CASSETSVRIYNSPLHF
16,TRBJ2-7,many,TRBV3-1,TRBD1,TGTGCCAGCAGCCAGATGGGGACAGGCAAGTCCTACGAGCAGTACTTC,CASSQMGTGKSYEQYF
15,TRBJ2-5,-,TRBV7-2,TRBD2,TGTGCCAGCAGCCAAGGCGGGGCGGGGGTGAAGACCCAGTACTTC,CASSQGGAGVKTQYF
16,TRBJ2-7,many,TRBV6-5,-,TGTGCCAGCAGTTACTCCCGACAGTTGACCTCCTACGAGCAGTACTTC,CASSYSRQLTSYEQYF
13,TRBJ2-7,-,TRBV6-1,-,TGTGCCAGCATCTCGGCTGGGGGCCACGAGCAGTACTTC,CASISAGGHEQYF
16,TRBJ2-7,many,TRBV28,TRBD2,TGTGCCAGCAGTTTAAAGGTACTAGCGGAGCCCTACGAGCAGTACTTC,CASSLKVLAEPYEQYF
17,TRBJ2-4,many,TRBV19,-,TGTGCCAGTAGTATAAGCGTGTGGGGGGAAGCCAAAAACATTCAGTACTTC,CASSISVWGEAKNIQYF
13,TRBJ1-1,-,TRBV6-1,-,TGTGCCAGCAGCGACTATGTGAACACTGAAGCTTTCTTT,CASSDYVNTEAFF
15,TRBJ2-2,many,TRBV29-1,TRBD1,TGCAGCGTTGGGTTCCAGGGGGCCAAGACCGGGGAGCTGTTTTTT,CSVGFQGAKTGELFF
13,TRBJ1-1,-,TRBV12-3/TRBV12-4,-,TGTGCCAGCACCCTACAGGGGAACACTGAAGCTTTCTTT,CASTLQGNTEAFF
11,TRBJ1-2,once,TRBV15,-,TGTGCCACCAGCACCGGACAGGGCTACACCTTC,CATSTGQGYTF
13,TRBJ2-7,-,TRBV6-1,TRBD1,TGTGCCAGCAGAAGGGACAGGGTGGGGGAGCAGTACTTC,CASRRDRVGEQYF